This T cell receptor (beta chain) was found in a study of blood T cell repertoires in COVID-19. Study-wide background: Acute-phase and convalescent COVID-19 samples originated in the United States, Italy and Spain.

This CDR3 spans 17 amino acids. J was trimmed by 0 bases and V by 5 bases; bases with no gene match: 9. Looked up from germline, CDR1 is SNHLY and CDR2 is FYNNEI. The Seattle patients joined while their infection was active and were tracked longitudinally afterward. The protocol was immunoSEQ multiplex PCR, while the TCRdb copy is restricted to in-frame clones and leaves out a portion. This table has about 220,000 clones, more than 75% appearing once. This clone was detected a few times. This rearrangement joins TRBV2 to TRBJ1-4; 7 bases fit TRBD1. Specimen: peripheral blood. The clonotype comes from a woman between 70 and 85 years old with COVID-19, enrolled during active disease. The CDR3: CASSRQGGPATNEKLFF. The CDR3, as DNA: TGTGCCAGCAGTAGACAGGGTGGTCCAGCAACTAATGAAAAACTGTTTTTT.